Included here is one T cell receptor (beta chain) sequence, with context. These data are taken from a study of CD8 T cells in Susac syndrome. When the RNA was reverse transcribed, random hexamers were used with an input of about 0.45 to 1 ug. TCRdb independently ran MiXCR on the immunoSEQ multiplex PCR reads; one entry per CDR3 protein. The table lists about 120,000 distinct CDR3 sequences, 85% to 95% of them singletons, with just over 0.095% in the top ten. CDR3 size: 14 residues. Per germline, CDR1 SQVTM and CDR2 ANQGSEA. Trimming left V 5 bases short and J 5 bases short, with 18 bases between. The receptor's source is a human donor in good health. The sample taken for sequencing was CD4+ T cells from PBMCs. V gene TRBV29-1 combines with J gene TRBJ1-2, with D tentatively TRBD1 (6 bases). In DNA form, the CDR3 reads TGCAGCGTTCAGGGGCAGGGTCTTGGGTATGGCTACACCTTC. Translating gives CSVQGQGLGYGYTF.